The 19 T cell receptor beta chains below come from one sample, sequenced in a study of CD8+ T cells in alopecia areata. As to treatment: oral pan-JAK inhibitor, 5-10 mg twice daily. RNA extraction was followed by reverse transcription into cDNA, which acted as the sequencing template. Measured with immunoSEQ multiplex PCR; TCRdb has only the in-frame clones, and not every one. The sample has 150,000 to 200,000 clones; 64% are singletons. The sample consisted of CD4+ T cells sorted from blood, taken around week 50, from a patient treated with tofacitinib. Receptor source: a human donor with alopecia areata.

The chain uses TRBV19 and TRBJ2-3; TRBD2 aligns across 7 bases. Germline-derived CDR1 and CDR2 are LNHDA and SQIVND (reference sequence). V shed 5 bases and J 6 bases; nucleotides not matched to a gene: 8. The CDR3 is 14 residues long. The CDR3 is CASSLGLETDTQYF. CDR3 coding DNA: TGTGCCAGTAGTCTCGGACTAGAGACCGATACGCAGTATTTT.

This chain joins TRBV29-1 and TRBJ1-1, with 8 bases matching TRBD1. The CDR3 contains 14 residues. Unmatched junction bases numbered 12, after V lost 7 bases and J lost 5 bases. Germline V CDR1 and CDR2: SQVTM, ANQGSEA. The CDR3 loop is CSAGQVAGVTEAFF. Written as DNA, the CDR3 is TGCAGCGCGGGACAGGTCGCGGGTGTGACTGAAGCTTTCTTT.

The gene calls are TRBV29-1 and TRBJ1-2; D remains unclear. The CDR3 is made up of 11 amino acids. From germline, CDR1 is SQVTM and CDR2 ANQGSEA. V was trimmed by 4 bases and J by 6 bases, leaving 9 bases between them. The CDR3 sequence: CSVVSDDGYTF. CDR3 DNA sequence: TGCAGCGTTGTTTCAGACGATGGCTACACCTTC.

The chain links TRBV29-1 to TRBJ2-5; TRBD2 aligns across 7 bases. The CDR3 has 16 amino acids. With 0 bases clipped from V and 5 bases from J, the junction kept 12 bases outside the gene matches. Germline loops: CDR1 SQVTM, CDR2 ANQGSEA. The CDR3 nucleotides read TGCAGCGTTGAAGACTCCGGACTAGTTGATTCGGAGACCCAGTACTTC. Its protein product is CSVEDSGLVDSETQYF.

To note about this clone: Other DNA sequences in the sample encode the same CDR3. V is TRBV30 and J is TRBJ1-5; D may be TRBD1 (6 bases). Germline CDR1 GTSNPN, CDR2 SVGIG (reference sequence). This CDR3 comprises 13 residues. The V end lost 0 bases, the J end lost 5 bases, and 8 bases lay between the germline ends. The CDR3 nucleotides are TGTGCCTGGAGTGTCGCAGGGGATCAGCCCCAGCATTTT. Protein: CAWSVAGDQPQHF.

This chain uses TRBV5-1 with TRBJ2-5, with D unresolved. V lost 6 bases and J lost 1, with 13 bases in between. From germline, CDR1 is SGHRS and CDR2 YFSETQ. The CDR3 length is 14 residues. CDR3 region: CASKIDGSQETQYF. The CDR3 coding sequence is TGCGCCAGCAAGATTGATGGTAGCCAAGAGACCCAGTACTTC.

The genes are TRBV30 and TRBJ2-3; D not certain. V lost 3 bases and J 4 bases, leaving 14 bases between the germline ends. This CDR3 is built from 14 residues. Germline CDR1 is GTSNPN and CDR2 is SVGIG (reference sequence). CDR3 protein: CAWRQEAVADTQYF. Here the CDR3 DNA reads TGTGCCTGGAGGCAAGAGGCGGTCGCAGATACGCAGTATTTT.

This clone was observed a single time. The chain couples TRBV6-6 to TRBJ2-6; tentatively, D is TRBD2 (6 bases). In germline, CDR1 is MNHNY, CDR2 SVGAGI (reference sequence). The CDR3 is 16 amino acids. Deletions cut 5 bases from V and 4 bases from J, with 15 bases between. The CDR3 DNA reads TGTGCCAGCAGTCCCCCGGGTGCGGGAGGGGCCAACGTCCTGACTTTC. Translated, it gives CASSPPGAGGANVLTF.

V is TRBV6-1 and J is TRBJ2-3, with TRBD2 identical over 14 bases. The CDR3 loop spans 15 amino acids. V shed 6 bases and J 1 base; nucleotides not matched to a gene: 0. The germline V gene has CDR1 MNHNS and CDR2 SASEGT. The CDR3 DNA follows: TGTGCCAGCAGGACTAGCGGGGGGGGCACAGATACGCAGTATTTT. Protein: CASRTSGGGTDTQYF.

This chain uses TRBV2 with TRBJ2-2, with 8 bases that match TRBD2. The junction had 2 bases not matched to a gene; V was cut back by 1 base and J by 4 bases. Looked up from germline, CDR1 is SNHLY and CDR2 is FYNNEI. This CDR3 is built from 15 residues. The CDR3 nucleotides are TGTGCCAGCAGTGAAGAACTAGCGGCCACCGGGGAGCTGTTTTTT. Translated, it gives CASSEELAATGELFF.

J is TRBJ2-5 and V is TRBV14; 8 bases match TRBD1. With V trimmed by 5 bases and J by 4 bases, 9 bases remained unmatched. The CDR3 is 15 amino acids. Germline V gene lookup returns CDR1 SGHDN and CDR2 FVKESK. CDR3 region: CASSSDRGVGETQYF. DNA of the CDR3: TGTGCCAGCAGCAGTGACAGGGGAGTTGGAGAGACCCAGTACTTC.

CDR3 protein: CSAGHLDTEAFF. The CDR3 DNA reads TGCAGCGCAGGACACCTGGACACTGAAGCTTTCTTT. This chain joins TRBV29-1 and TRBJ1-1; TRBD1 might be the D (5 bases). CDR3 size: 12 residues. V lost 7 bases, J lost 3 bases, and 12 bases lay in between. The germline V gene has CDR1 SQVTM and CDR2 ANQGSEA.

This chain uses TRBV30 with TRBJ2-3; possible D gene TRBD2, 6 bases. The V end lost 2 bases, the J end lost 2 bases, and 11 bases lay between the germline ends. This CDR3 spans 14 amino acids. In germline, CDR1 is GTSNPN, CDR2 SVGIG (reference sequence). The CDR3 spells CAWSYRGITDTQYF. CDR3 in DNA: TGTGCCTGGAGTTACCGGGGGATCACAGATACGCAGTATTTT.

This clone was observed a handful of times. The genes are TRBV29-1 and TRBJ2-2, with D possibly being TRBD2 (5 bases). V shed 4 bases and J shed 0 bases, with 9 bases lying between them. From germline, CDR1 is SQVTM and CDR2 ANQGSEA. The CDR3 has 14 residues. The CDR3, as DNA: TGCAGCGTTGGAGGGAAGTCGAACACCGGGGAGCTGTTTTTT. This codes for CSVGGKSNTGELFF.

This clone turned up a few times. The J gene is TRBJ2-1, the V gene TRBV18; 11 bases map to TRBD2. Losses at the gene ends were 1 base for V and 7 bases for J; bases not matched to a gene: 9. This CDR3 comprises 17 residues. Germline lookup yields CDR1 KGHSH and CDR2 LQKENI. CDR3 nucleotides: TGTGCCAGCTCACCACTGCGGTCTAGCGGGGGGATGAATGAGCAGTTCTTC. Its translation is CASSPLRSSGGMNEQFF.

This clone was seen a handful of times. The rearrangement uses TRBV2 and TRBJ1-5; D ambiguous. The CDR3 contains 13 residues. Germline assignment: CDR1 SNHLY and CDR2 FYNNEI. The V gene lost 8 bases and the J gene lost 4 bases, with 12 bases spanning the gap. The CDR3 spells CASLVDVNQPQHF. CDR3 bases: TGTGCCAGCTTAGTGGACGTGAATCAGCCCCAGCATTTT.

The chain carries TRBV2 and TRBJ1-6, with D maybe TRBD1 (5 bases). The CDR3 totals 14 residues. Trimming removed 4 bases at V and 6 bases at J, with 10 bases between. CDR1 SNHLY and CDR2 FYNNEI come from the germline V gene. In DNA form, the CDR3 reads TGTGCCAGCAGTGGGGAGGGGATTAATTCACCCCTCCACTTT. Encoded protein: CASSGEGINSPLHF.

The rearrangement links TRBV25-1 to TRBJ2-4, with D perhaps TRBD2 (5 bases). This CDR3 contains 15 residues. From germline, CDR1 is MGHDK and CDR2 SYGVNS. V lost 1 base and J 5 bases, leaving 12 bases between the germline ends. The chain's CDR3 is CASSESGRRENIQYF. Written as DNA, the CDR3 is TGTGCCAGCAGTGAATCCGGCAGGCGGGAAAACATTCAGTACTTC. Combining the CDR3 with reference TRBV25-1 and TRBJ2-4 gives the whole variable domain EADIYQTPRYLVIGTGKKITLECSQTMGHDKMYWYQQDPGMELHLIHYSYGVNSTEKGDLSSESTVSRIRTEHFPLTLESARPSHTSQYLCASSESGRRENIQYFGAGTRLSVL.

The chain has TRBV2 and TRBJ1-1; unclear D gene. CDR3 size: 13 residues. Trimming stripped 0 bases from V and 7 bases from J, with 9 bases between. Germline CDR1 is SNHLY and CDR2 is FYNNEI. This CDR3 reads CASSEALSGEAFF. As DNA, the CDR3 is TGTGCCAGCAGTGAAGCGCTCTCTGGTGAAGCTTTCTTT.